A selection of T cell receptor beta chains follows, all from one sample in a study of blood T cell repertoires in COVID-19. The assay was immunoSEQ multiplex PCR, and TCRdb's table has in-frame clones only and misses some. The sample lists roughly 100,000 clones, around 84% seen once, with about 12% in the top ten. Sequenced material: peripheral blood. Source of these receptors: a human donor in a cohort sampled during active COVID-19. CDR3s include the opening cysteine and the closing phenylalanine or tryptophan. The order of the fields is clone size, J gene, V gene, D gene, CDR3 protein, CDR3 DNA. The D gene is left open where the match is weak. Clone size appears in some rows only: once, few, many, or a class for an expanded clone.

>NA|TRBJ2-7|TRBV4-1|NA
CASSQPTLGRSYEQYF
TGCGCCAGCAGCCAGCCCACCCTGGGCAGATCCTACGAGCAGTACTTC
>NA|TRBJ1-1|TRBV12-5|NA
CASGPDTEAFF
TGTGCTAGTGGCCCCGACACCGAAGCTTTCTTT
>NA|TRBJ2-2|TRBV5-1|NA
CASSPRITGELFF
TGCGCCAGCAGCCCGAGGATCACCGGGGAGCTGTTTTTT
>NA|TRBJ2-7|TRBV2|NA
CASRYYEQYF
TGTGCCAGCAGATACTACGAGCAGTACTTC
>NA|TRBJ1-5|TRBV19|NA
CASTSRGGGNQPQHF
TGTGCCAGTACCTCCCGAGGGGGTGGCAATCAGCCCCAGCATTTT
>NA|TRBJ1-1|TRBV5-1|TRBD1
CASSLSDRGPSNTEAFF
TGCGCCAGCAGCTTGTCGGACAGGGGGCCGAGTAACACTGAAGCTTTCTTT
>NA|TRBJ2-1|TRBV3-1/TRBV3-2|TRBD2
CASSRRRTSGYNEQFF
TGTGCCAGCAGCCGTAGGAGGACTAGCGGGTACAATGAGCAGTTCTTC
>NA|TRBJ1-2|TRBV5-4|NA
CASSRPPGKNYGYTF
TGTGCCAGCAGCAGACCGCCCGGGAAAAACTATGGCTACACCTTC
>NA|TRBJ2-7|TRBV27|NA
CASSLTQSTYEQYF
TGTGCCAGCAGTTTAACTCAAAGTACCTACGAGCAGTACTTC
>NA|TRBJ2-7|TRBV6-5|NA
CASSYDGTPSYEQYF
TGTGCCAGCAGTTACGACGGGACACCGTCCTACGAGCAGTACTTC
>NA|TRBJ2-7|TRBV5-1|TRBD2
CASSSGLAGGPGEQYF
TGCGCCAGCAGCTCGGGACTAGCGGGGGGGCCGGGCGAGCAGTACTTC
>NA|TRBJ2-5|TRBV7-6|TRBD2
CASSLTSGGSRETQYF
TGTGCCAGCAGCTTGACTAGCGGGGGGTCCCGAGAGACCCAGTACTTC
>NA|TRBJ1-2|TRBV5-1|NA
CASSFPAGEPSYGYTF
TGCGCCAGCAGCTTCCCTGCGGGGGAACCCAGCTATGGCTACACCTTC
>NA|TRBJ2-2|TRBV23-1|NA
CASSQGGAQGANTGELFF
TGCGCCAGCAGTCAGGGGGGGGCTCAGGGAGCAAACACCGGGGAGCTGTTTTTT
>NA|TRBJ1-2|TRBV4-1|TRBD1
CASSQSGQGSYGYTF
TGCGCCAGCAGCCAGAGCGGACAGGGGTCCTATGGCTACACCTTC
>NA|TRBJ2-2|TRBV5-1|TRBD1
CASSLLGQGDTGELFF
TGCGCCAGCAGCTTGCTGGGACAGGGGGACACCGGGGAGCTGTTTTTT
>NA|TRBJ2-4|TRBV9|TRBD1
CASSPGQGQRIAKNIQYF
TGTGCCAGCAGCCCGGGACAGGGCCAACGTATAGCCAAAAACATTCAGTACTTC
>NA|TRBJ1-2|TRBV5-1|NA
CASKLNTGMEYGYTF
TGCGCCAGCAAGCTTAACACAGGCATGGAATATGGCTACACCTTC
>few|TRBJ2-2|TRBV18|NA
CASSLSASLRGTGELFF
TGTGCCAGCTCACTCTCCGCCTCCCTGCGGGGTACCGGGGAGCTGTTTTTT
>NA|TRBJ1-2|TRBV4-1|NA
CASSQAQGNTNYGYTF
TGCGCCAGCAGCCAAGCACAGGGAAACACAAACTATGGCTACACCTTC
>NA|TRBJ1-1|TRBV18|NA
CASSPDLNTEAFF
TGTGCCAGCTCACCGGACTTGAACACTGAAGCTTTCTTT
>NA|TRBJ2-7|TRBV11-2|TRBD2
CASSLRLNGGASAYEQYF
TGTGCCAGCAGCTTAAGGTTAAACGGGGGGGCCTCTGCCTACGAGCAGTACTTC
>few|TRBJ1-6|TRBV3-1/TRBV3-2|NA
CASSQAGGLNSPLHF
TGTGCCAGCAGCCAAGCGGGGGGTTTGAATTCACCCCTCCACTTT
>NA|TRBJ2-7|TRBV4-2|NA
CASSQGAGQYF
TGTGCCAGCAGCCAAGGGGCTGGGCAGTACTTC
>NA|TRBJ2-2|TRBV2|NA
CASVGQITGELFF
TGTGCCAGCGTCGGACAGATCACCGGGGAGCTGTTTTTT
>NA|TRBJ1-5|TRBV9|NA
CASSSPPRGVYQPQHF
TGTGCCAGCAGCTCTCCTCCTCGGGGGGTTTATCAGCCCCAGCATTTT
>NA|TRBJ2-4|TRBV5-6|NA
CASSLEGENIQYF
TGTGCCAGCAGCCTCGAGGGCGAAAACATTCAGTACTTC
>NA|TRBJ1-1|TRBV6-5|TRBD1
CASRPGQGARAFF
TGTGCCAGCAGGCCCGGACAGGGGGCGCGGGCTTTCTTT
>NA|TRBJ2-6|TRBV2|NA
CASSETHSGANVLTF
TGTGCCAGCAGTGAAACTCACTCTGGGGCCAACGTCCTGACTTTC